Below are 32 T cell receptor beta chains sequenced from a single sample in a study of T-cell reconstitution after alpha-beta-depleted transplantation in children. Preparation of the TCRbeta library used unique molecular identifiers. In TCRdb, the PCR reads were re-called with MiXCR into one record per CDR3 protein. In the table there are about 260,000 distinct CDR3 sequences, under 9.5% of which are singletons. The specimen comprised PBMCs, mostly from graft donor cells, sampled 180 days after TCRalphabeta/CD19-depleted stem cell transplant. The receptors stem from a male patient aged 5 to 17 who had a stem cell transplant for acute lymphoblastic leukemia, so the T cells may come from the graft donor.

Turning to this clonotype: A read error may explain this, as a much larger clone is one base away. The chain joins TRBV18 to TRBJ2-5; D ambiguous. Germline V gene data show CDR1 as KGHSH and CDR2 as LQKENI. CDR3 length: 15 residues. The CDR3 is CTSSPRRAGQETQYF. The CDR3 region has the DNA TGTACCAGCTCACCACGAAGGGCAGGCCAAGAGACCCAGTACTTC.

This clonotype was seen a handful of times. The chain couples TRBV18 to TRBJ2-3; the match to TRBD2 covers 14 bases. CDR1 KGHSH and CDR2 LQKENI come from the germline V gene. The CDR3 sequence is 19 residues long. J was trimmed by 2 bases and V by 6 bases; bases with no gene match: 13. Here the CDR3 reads CASSPKGLAGAGTTDTQYF. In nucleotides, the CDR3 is TGTGCCAGCTCCCCCAAGGGACTAGCGGGGGCTGGGACCACAGATACGCAGTATTTT.

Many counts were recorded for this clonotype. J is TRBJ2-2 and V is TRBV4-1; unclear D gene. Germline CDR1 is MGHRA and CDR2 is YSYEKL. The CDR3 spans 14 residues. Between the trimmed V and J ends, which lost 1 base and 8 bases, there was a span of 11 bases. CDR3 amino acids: CASSQAGFSGELFF. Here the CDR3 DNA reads TGCGCCAGCAGCCAAGCGGGCTTTTCTGGGGAGCTGTTTTTT.

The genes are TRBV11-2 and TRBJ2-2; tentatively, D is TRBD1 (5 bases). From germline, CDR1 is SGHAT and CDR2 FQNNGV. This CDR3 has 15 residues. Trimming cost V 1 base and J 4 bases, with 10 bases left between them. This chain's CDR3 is CASSLVQGFTGELFF. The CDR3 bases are TGTGCCAGCAGCTTAGTTCAGGGATTCACCGGGGAGCTGTTTTTT.

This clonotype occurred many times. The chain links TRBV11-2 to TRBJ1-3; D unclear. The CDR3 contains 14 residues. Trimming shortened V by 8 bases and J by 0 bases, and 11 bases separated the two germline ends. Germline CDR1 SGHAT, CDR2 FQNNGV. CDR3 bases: TGTGCCAGCTTAGACCGCTCCTCTGGAAACACCATATATTTT. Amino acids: CASLDRSSGNTIYF.

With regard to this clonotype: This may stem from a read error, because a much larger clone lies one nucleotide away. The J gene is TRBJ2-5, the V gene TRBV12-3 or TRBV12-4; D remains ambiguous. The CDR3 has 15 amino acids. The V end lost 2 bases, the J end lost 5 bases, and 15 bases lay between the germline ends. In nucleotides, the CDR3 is TGTGCCAGCAGTTTAAGGTCCGTACAAGGCGAGACCCAGTACTTC. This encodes CASSLRSVQGETQYF.

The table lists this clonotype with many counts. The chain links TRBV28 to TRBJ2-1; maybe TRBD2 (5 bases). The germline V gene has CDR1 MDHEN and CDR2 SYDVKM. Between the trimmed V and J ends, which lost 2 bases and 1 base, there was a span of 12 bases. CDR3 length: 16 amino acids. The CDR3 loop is CASSLALRGSYNEQFF. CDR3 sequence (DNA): TGTGCCAGCAGTTTAGCACTACGCGGGTCCTACAATGAGCAGTTCTTC.

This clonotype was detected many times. The CDR3: CASSQDSRAGEQYF. In DNA, the CDR3 is TGCGCCAGCAGCCAAGATTCTAGGGCGGGCGAGCAGTACTTC. J is TRBJ2-7 and V is TRBV4-3, with D possibly TRBD2 on 5 matching bases. Germline V gene sequence: CDR1 LGHNA, CDR2 YSLEER. V shed 0 bases and J shed 6 bases, with 12 bases lying between them. The CDR3 has 14 residues.

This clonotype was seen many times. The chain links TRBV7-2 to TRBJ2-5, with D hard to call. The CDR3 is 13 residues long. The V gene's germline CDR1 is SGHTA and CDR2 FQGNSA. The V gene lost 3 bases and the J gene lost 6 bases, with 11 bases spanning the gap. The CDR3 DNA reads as TGTGCCAGCAGCTTGAGTAGCATGAAGACCCAGTACTTC. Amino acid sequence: CASSLSSMKTQYF.

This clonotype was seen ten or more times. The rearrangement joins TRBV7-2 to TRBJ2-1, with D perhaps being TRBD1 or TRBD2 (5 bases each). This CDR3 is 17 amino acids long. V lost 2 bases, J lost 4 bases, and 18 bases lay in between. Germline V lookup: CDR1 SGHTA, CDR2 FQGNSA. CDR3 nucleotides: TGTGCCAGCAGCTTAACGCCCGGGGTCCGACAGTACAATGAGCAGTTCTTC. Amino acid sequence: CASSLTPGVRQYNEQFF.

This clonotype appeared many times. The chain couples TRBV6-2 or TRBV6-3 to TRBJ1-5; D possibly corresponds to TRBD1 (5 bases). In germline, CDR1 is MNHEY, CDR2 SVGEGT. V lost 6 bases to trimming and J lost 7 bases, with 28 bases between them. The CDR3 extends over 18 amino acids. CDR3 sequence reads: CASSRKVGVRGHGQPQHF. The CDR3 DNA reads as TGTGCCAGCAGCCGCAAAGTGGGAGTTAGGGGCCATGGCCAGCCCCAGCATTTT.

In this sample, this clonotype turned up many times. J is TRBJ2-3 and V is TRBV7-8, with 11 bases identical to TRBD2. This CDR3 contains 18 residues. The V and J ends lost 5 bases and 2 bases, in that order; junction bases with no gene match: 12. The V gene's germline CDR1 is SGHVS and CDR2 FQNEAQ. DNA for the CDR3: TGTGCCAGCAGCACACCAGTGGAGACTAGCGGGGACACAGATACGCAGTATTTT. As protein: CASSTPVETSGDTDTQYF.

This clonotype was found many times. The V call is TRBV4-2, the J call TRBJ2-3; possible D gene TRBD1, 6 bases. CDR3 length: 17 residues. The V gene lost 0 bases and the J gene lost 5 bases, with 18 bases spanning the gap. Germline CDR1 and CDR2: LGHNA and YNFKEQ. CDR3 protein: CASSQDSGDQKGDTQYF. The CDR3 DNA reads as TGTGCCAGCAGCCAAGATTCAGGGGACCAAAAGGGAGATACGCAGTATTTT.

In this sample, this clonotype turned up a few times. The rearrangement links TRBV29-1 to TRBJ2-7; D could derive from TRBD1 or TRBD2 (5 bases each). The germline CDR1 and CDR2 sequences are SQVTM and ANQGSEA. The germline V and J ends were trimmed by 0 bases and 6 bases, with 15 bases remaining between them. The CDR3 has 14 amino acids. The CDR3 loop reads CSVEDRHIGTEQYF. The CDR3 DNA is TGCAGCGTTGAAGATAGGCACATTGGGACCGAGCAGTACTTC.

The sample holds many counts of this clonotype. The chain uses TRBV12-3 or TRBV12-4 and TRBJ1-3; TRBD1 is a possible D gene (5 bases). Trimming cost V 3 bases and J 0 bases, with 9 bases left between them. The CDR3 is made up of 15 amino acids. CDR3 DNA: TGTGCCAGCAGTTTCGGGGGAGTCTCTGGAAACACCATATATTTT. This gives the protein CASSFGGVSGNTIYF.

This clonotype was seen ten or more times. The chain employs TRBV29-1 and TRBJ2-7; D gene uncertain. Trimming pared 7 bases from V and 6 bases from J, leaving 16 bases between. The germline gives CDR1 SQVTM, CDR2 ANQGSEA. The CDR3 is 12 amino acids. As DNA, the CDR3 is TGCAGCGCCGAGCACGGGCCATCCGAGCAGTACTTC. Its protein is CSAEHGPSEQYF.

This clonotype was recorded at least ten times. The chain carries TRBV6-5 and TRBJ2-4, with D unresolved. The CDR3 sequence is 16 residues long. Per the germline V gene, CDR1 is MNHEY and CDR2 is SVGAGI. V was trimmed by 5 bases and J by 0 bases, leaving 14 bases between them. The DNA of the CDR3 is TGTGCCAGCAGTCCCCGGACCGCTCTAGCCAAAAACATTCAGTACTTC. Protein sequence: CASSPRTALAKNIQYF.

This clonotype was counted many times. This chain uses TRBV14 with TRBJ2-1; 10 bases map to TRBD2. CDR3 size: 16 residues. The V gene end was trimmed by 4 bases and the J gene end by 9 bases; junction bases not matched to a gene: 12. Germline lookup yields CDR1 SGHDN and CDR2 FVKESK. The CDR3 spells CASSPLPSGGKIEQFF. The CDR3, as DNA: TGTGCCAGCAGCCCTCTTCCTAGCGGGGGAAAGATTGAGCAGTTCTTC.

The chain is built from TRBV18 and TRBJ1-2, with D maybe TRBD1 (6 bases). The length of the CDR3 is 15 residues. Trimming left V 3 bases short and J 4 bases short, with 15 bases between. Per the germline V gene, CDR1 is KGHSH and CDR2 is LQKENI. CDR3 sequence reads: CASSPQGQGTYGYTF. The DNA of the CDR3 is TGTGCCAGCTCACCGCAGGGGCAGGGGACCTATGGCTACACCTTC.

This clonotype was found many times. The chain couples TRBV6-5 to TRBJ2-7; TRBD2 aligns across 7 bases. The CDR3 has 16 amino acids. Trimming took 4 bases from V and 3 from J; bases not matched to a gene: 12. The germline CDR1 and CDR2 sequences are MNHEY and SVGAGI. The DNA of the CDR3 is TGTGCCAGCAGTTCCCCCGGTGGGAGGGCCCTCTACGAGCAGTACTTC. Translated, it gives CASSSPGGRALYEQYF.

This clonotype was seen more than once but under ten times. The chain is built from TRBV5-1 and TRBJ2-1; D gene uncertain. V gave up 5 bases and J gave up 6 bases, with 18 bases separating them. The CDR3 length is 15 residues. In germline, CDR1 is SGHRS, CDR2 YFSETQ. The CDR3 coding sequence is TGCGCCAGCAGAGAACAGACCCTAAGGCCCAATGAGCAGTTCTTC. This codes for CASREQTLRPNEQFF.

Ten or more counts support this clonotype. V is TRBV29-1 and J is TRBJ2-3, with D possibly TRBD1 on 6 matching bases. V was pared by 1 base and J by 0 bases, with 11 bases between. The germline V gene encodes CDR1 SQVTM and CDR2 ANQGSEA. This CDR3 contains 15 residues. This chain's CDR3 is CSVEGRDISTDTQYF. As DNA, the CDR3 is TGCAGCGTTGAAGGCCGGGACATTAGCACAGATACGCAGTATTTT.

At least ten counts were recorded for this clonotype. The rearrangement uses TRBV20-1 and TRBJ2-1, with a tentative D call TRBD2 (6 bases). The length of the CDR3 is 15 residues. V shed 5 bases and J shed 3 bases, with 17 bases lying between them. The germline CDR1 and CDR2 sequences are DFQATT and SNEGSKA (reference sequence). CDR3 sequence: CSAPTIMGGYNEQFF. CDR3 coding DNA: TGCAGTGCTCCGACGATTATGGGGGGCTACAATGAGCAGTTCTTC.

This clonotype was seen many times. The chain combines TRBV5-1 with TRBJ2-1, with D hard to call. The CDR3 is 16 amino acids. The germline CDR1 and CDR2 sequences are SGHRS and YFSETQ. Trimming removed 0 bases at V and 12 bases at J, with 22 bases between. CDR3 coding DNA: TGCGCCAGCAGCTTGGAAGCGTCCCTTCCAGGTAGTTCGCAGTTCTTC. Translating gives CASSLEASLPGSSQFF.

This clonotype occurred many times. The CDR3 bases are TGTGCCAGCAGCTACCAGAGCTCCTACGAGCAGTACTTC. Its protein product is CASSYQSSYEQYF. The chain is built from TRBV6-5 and TRBJ2-7; D remains unclear. Germline CDR1 and CDR2: MNHEY and SVGAGI. The CDR3 spans 13 residues. With 6 bases removed from V and 0 bases from J, the gap between germline ends came to 9 bases.

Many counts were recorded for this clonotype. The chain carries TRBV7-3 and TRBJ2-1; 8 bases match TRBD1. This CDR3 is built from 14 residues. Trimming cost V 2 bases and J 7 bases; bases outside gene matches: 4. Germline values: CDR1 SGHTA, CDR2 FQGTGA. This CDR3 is CASSLGQGTNEQFF. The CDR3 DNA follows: TGTGCCAGCAGCTTAGGACAGGGTACGAATGAGCAGTTCTTC.

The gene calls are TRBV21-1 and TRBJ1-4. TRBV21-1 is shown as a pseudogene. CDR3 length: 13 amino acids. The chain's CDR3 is CASTITSNEKLFF. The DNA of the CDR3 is TGTGCCAGCACAATCACAAGTAATGAAAAACTGTTTTTT.

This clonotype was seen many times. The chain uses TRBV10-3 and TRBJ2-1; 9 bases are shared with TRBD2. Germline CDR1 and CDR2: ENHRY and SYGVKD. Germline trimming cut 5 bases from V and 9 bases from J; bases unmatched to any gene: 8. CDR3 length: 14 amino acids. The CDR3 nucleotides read TGTGCCATCAGTTTGGCGGGAGGGCCAGGTGAGCAGTTCTTC. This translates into CAISLAGGPGEQFF.

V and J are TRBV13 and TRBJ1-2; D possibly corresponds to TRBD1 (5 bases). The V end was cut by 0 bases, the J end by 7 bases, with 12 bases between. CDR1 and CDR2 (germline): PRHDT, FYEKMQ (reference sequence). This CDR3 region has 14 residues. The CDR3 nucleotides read TGTGCCAGCAGCTTAGGAAAAGGGACGGGTGGCTACACCTTC. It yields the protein CASSLGKGTGGYTF.

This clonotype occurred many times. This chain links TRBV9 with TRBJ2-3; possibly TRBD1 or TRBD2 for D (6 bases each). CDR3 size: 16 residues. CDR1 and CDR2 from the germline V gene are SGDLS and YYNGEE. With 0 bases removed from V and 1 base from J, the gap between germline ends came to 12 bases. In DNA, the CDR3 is TGTGCCAGCAGCGTAGCTCACAGGGAGGGCACAGATACGCAGTATTTT. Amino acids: CASSVAHREGTDTQYF.

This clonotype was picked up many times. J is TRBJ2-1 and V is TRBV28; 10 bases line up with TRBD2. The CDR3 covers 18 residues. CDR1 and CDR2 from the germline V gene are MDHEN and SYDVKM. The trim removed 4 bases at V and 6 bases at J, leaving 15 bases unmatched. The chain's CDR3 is CASSSPRLAGTSINEQFF. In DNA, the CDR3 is TGTGCCAGCAGTTCCCCGCGACTAGCGGGCACCTCCATCAATGAGCAGTTCTTC.

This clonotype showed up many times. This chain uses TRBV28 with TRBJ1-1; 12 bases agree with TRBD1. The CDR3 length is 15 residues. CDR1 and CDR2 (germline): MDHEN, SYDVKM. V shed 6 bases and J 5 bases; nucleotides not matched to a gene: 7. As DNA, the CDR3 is TGTGCCAGCAGGACCGGGACAGGGGGCTGGACTGAAGCTTTCTTT. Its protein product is CASRTGTGGWTEAFF.